This TCR beta chain was retrieved from a study of T cells after yellow fever vaccination. TCRdb re-derived calls from the 5' RACE reads in MiXCR, one entry per CDR3 protein. The sample shows 150,000 to 200,000 distinct CDR3 sequences, 6.2% of them seen only once. Germline V CDR1 and CDR2: SGDLS, YYNGEE. Trimming removed 0 bases from V and 5 bases from J, with 17 bases in between. The CDR3 has 16 amino acids. In this sample, this clonotype turned up many times. The antigen is not known. Study results and limitations: It was a weaker secondary response, yet one that peaked faster, at day 5 versus 15. Clones that expanded after primary vaccination mostly reappeared after the booster (96% CD4, approximately 85% CD8).

This chain uses TRBV9 with TRBJ2-5; D may correspond to TRBD1 or TRBD2 (6 bases each). The TCR was taken from a man between 18 and 35 years old who received the YFV17D yellow fever vaccine. The source material was CD4+ T cells sorted from PBMCs, sampled on the day of the first yellow fever vaccination. CDR3 in DNA: TGTGCCAGCAGCGTAGCTCTCGGGGGCCTATCGGAGACCCAGTACTTC. Protein product: CASSVALGGLSETQYF.